The rows below give T cell receptor delta chains drawn from one sample of a study of gamma-delta T cells after stem cell transplantation. TCRdb re-analyzed the RT-PCR reads via CATT. The top ten hold roughly 8.6% of the sample, which has 2,000 to 2,500 delta-chain clones, 21% seen once. The specimen was gamma-delta T cells. Receptor source: a human donor. It is not recorded whose cells these are; they may come from a transplant donor. Both conserved end residues are part of each CDR3. The D gene is left open where the match is weak. Only some rows state a clone size, as once, few, many or a class for expanded clones.

V gene,D gene,J gene,clone size,CDR3 protein,CDR3 DNA
TRDV3,TRDD3,TRDJ3,large,CALGDWMFPWDTRQMFF,TGTGCCCTGGGGGATTGGATGTTCCCCTGGGACACCCGACAGATGTTTTTC
TRDV1,TRDD3,TRDJ2,medium-sized,CALGSFLGGDLFLTAQLFF,TGTGCTCTTGGGTCCTTTTTGGGGGGGGATTTGTTTTTGACAGCACAACTCTTCTTT
TRDV1,-,TRDJ3,-,CALGELSPEAPRGDTGSWDTRQMFF,TGTGCTCTTGGGGAACTAAGCCCTGAGGCCCCTCGAGGAGATACTGGCTCCTGGGACACCCGACAGATGTTTTTC
TRDV3,-,TRDJ3,few,CATHVAISWDTRQMFF,TGTGCCACCCATGTCGCTATCTCCTGGGACACCCGACAGATGTTTTTC
TRDV3,-,TRDJ1,few,CAFRYPGLRASYILGDLKLIF,TGTGCCTTTAGATATCCGGGGCTCCGGGCTTCCTACATACTGGGGGACCTTAAACTCATCTTT
TRDV2,TRDD3,TRDJ3,large,CACEYWGSSWDTRQMFF,TGTGCCTGTGAGTACTGGGGGAGCTCCTGGGACACCCGACAGATGTTTTTC
TRDV2,-,TRDJ3,few,CACDTTGSSWDPRHLFF,TGTGCCTGTGACACTACTGGGAGCTCCTGGGACCCCCGACATCTGTTTTTC
TRDV2,-,TRDJ1,large,CACDTEGIDKLIF,TGTGCCTGTGACACCGAGGGGATCGATAAACTCATCTTT
TRDV1,TRDD3,TRDJ1,few,CALGELLLRDRGIRGKYTDKLIF,TGTGCTCTTGGGGAACTCCTTCTACGTGATAGGGGGATACGCGGGAAGTACACCGATAAACTCATCTTT
TRDV3,-,TRDJ1,few,CAFHYMGGRYTDKLIF,TGTGCCTTCCACTATATGGGGGGACGTTACACCGATAAACTCATCTTT
TRDV3,-,TRDJ1,-,CALTSYDIPRGDTLDDKLIF,TGTGCCTTAACTTCCTACGATATACCCAGGGGGGATACTTTGGACGATAAACTCATCTTT
TRDV2,-,TRDJ3,few,CARDTAWSSWDTRQMFF,TGTGCCCGTGACACCGCCTGGAGCTCCTGGGACACCCGACAGATGTTTTTC
TRDV1,TRDD3,TRDJ2,few,CALGDYYPTSGGYRTAQLFF,TGTGCTCTTGGGGATTACTATCCTACTTCTGGGGGATACAGGACAGCACAACTCTTCTTT
TRDV1,TRDD3,TRDJ1,few,CALGEPPTFDWGTDADKLIF,TGTGCTCTTGGGGAGCCCCCAACTTTTGACTGGGGGACGGATGCCGATAAACTCATCTTT
TRDV2,TRDD3,TRDJ2,-,CACDTGDTAHLFF,TGTGCCTGTGACACTGGGGATACCGCACACCTCTTCTTT
TRDV1,TRDD3,TRDJ2,-,CALGELVAGGPTTRVAQLFF,TGTGCTCTTGGGGAACTAGTAGCTGGGGGTCCAACTACGCGAGTTGCGCAACTCTTCTTT
TRDV1,TRDD3,TRDJ2,few,CALGEPGGLTSLTAQLFF,TGTGCTCTTGGGGAACCTGGGGGACTCACCTCTTTGACAGCACAACTCTTCTTT
TRDV1,TRDD3,TRDJ1,few,CALGVMGLQYWGPPRGDKLIF,TGTGCTCTTGGTGTGATGGGGCTACAATACTGGGGACCCCCACGAGGCGATAAACTCATCTTT
TRDV2,TRDD3,TRDJ1,large,CACDPLLGDLYTDKLIF,TGTGCCTGTGACCCTTTACTGGGGGATCTGTACACCGATAAACTCATCTTT
TRDV3,-,TRDJ1,large,CAFGARLPRVTKLIF,TGTGCCTTCGGGGCGCGGCTTCCGCGGGTGACTAAACTCATCTTT
TRDV1,TRDD3,TRDJ1,-,CALGDLLPLGDTPRADKLIF,TGTGCTCTTGGGGATCTACTGCCACTGGGGGATACGCCTCGCGCCGATAAACTCATCTTT
TRDV3,-,TRDJ1,few,CASRVPRRFNTDKLIF,TGTGCCTCCCGGGTGCCTAGGAGGTTCAACACCGATAAACTCATCTTT
TRDV2,-,TRDJ3,few,CACDLGSCWDTRQTFF,TGTGCCTGTGACTTGGGGAGCTGCTGGGACACCCGCCAGACTTTTTTC
TRDV2,TRDD3,TRDJ3,few,CACDTGGSATWYTRQMFF,TGTGCCTGTGACACTGGGGGATCCGCCACCTGGTACACCCGACAGATGTTTTTC
TRDV2,-,TRDJ3,-,CACDTAVGISWDTRQMFF,TGTGCCTGTGACACCGCGGTGGGGATCTCCTGGGACACCCGACAGATGTTTTTC
TRDV1,-,TRDJ1,few,CALGKATAFSGLIF,TGTGCTCTTGGTAAGGCGACGGCCTTTTCGGGGCTCATCTTT
TRDV1,-,TRDJ1,few,CALGDPYTDKLIF,TGTGCTCTTGGGGACCCGTACACCGATAAACTCATCTTT